These 27 T cell receptor beta chains were all obtained from the same sample, sequenced in a study of cytomegalovirus exposure and HLA in healthy donors. Primers for the PCR totalled 60 Vbeta and 13 Jbeta. Assay used: immunoSEQ multiplex PCR; TCRdb lists only in-frame clones, some missing. The sample carries tens of thousands of clones, approximately 73% recorded once. The sample comprised PBMCs. Receptors were obtained from a man between 18 and 29 years old in good health and CMV-seronegative.

A few counts support this clone. This chain connects TRBV7-2 to TRBJ1-4; D may be TRBD1 (6 bases). The CDR3 spans 14 residues. Trimming stripped 1 base from V and 8 bases from J, with 11 bases between. The germline CDR1 and CDR2 sequences are SGHTA and FQGNSA. The CDR3 spells CASSLGGGLEKLFF. In DNA form, the CDR3 reads TGTGCCAGCAGCTTAGGAGGGGGTCTCGAAAAACTGTTTTTT.

This sequence joins TRBV20-1 and TRBJ1-5, with TRBD1 as a possible D gene (5 bases). This CDR3 comprises 11 residues. V lost 2 bases, J lost 7 bases, and 6 bases lay in between. The germline V gene has CDR1 DFQATT and CDR2 SNEGSKA (reference sequence). In nucleotides, the CDR3 is TGCAGTGCTAGACAGGGACAGCCCCAGCATTTT. Translation: CSARQGQPQHF.

This clone turned up a few times. V gene TRBV5-1 combines with J gene TRBJ2-1, with 8 positions matching TRBD2. Germline V gives CDR1 SGHRS, CDR2 YFSETQ. With V trimmed by 2 bases and J by 3 bases, 4 bases remained unmatched. The CDR3 has 15 residues. As DNA, the CDR3 is TGCGCCAGCAGCTTCAGACTAGCGAGCTACAATGAGCAGTTCTTC. It yields the protein CASSFRLASYNEQFF.

The chain employs TRBV5-4 and TRBJ2-7; 13 bases fit TRBD2. This CDR3 contains 19 residues. Germline-derived CDR1 and CDR2 are SGHNT and YYREEE (reference sequence). The V and J ends lost 4 bases and 3 bases, in that order; junction bases with no gene match: 16. CDR3 sequence reads: CASSETSGRALRKDYEQYF. The CDR3, as DNA: TGTGCCAGCAGCGAAACTAGCGGGAGGGCTTTACGGAAAGACTACGAGCAGTACTTC.

The rearrangement links TRBV6-5 to TRBJ1-5; 9 nucleotides match TRBD1. Trimming took 6 bases from V and 0 from J; bases not matched to a gene: 3. The CDR3 contains 15 residues. Germline V lookup: CDR1 MNHEY, CDR2 SVGAGI. The CDR3: CASRGTGYSNQPQHF. The CDR3 region has the DNA TGTGCCAGCAGAGGGACAGGGTATAGCAATCAGCCCCAGCATTTT.

The genes are TRBV4-1 and TRBJ1-5; perhaps TRBD1 as D (6 bases). Germline lookup yields CDR1 MGHRA and CDR2 YSYEKL. CDR3 length equals 17 residues. The germline V and J ends were trimmed by 0 bases and 1 base, with 13 bases remaining between them. This CDR3 is CASSQDRQVRSNQPQHF. CDR3 in DNA: TGCGCCAGCAGCCAAGATCGACAGGTTAGAAGCAATCAGCCCCAGCATTTT.

The gene calls are TRBV7-6 and TRBJ2-1; D is ambiguous. This CDR3 comprises 14 residues. V lost 8 bases to trimming and J lost 0 bases, with 11 bases between them. Germline V gives CDR1 SGHVS, CDR2 FNYEAQ. CDR3 DNA: TGTGCCAGCGGCTCTTGGGCCTCCTACAATGAGCAGTTCTTC. Its translation is CASGSWASYNEQFF.

V gene TRBV28 combines with J gene TRBJ2-1; TRBD2 matches at 10 bases. The V gene end was trimmed by 6 bases and the J gene end by 7 bases; junction bases not matched to a gene: 6. The length of the CDR3 is 14 residues. Germline CDR1 and CDR2: MDHEN and SYDVKM. The CDR3 DNA reads TGTGCCAGCAGCTCAAGCGGGAGGGAGAATGAGCAGTTCTTC. Its translation: CASSSSGRENEQFF. The full variable domain, with the rest looked up from reference TRBV28 and TRBJ2-1, is DVKVTQSSRYLVKRTGEKVFLECVQDMDHENMFWYRQDPGLGLRLIYFSYDVKMKEKGDIPEGYSVSREKKERFSLILESASTNQTSMYLCASSSSGRENEQFFGPGTRLTVL.

The chain has TRBV6-5 and TRBJ1-5; 8 bases line up with TRBD1. V gave up 6 bases and J gave up 2 bases; unmatched junction bases: 3. The CDR3 loop spans 14 amino acids. Germline CDR1 is MNHEY and CDR2 is SVGAGI. The CDR3, as DNA: TGTGCCAGCAGGGTGGGACAGGGCAATCAGCCCCAGCATTTT. Translation gives CASRVGQGNQPQHF.

The chain couples TRBV29-1 to TRBJ1-1; D gene unclear. CDR3 length: 13 amino acids. Trimming took off 7 bases at V and 4 bases at J, with 16 bases between the two ends. Germline CDR1 reads SQVTM; CDR2 reads ANQGSEA. This CDR3 reads CSAGEGSGTEAFF. For the CDR3, the DNA is TGCAGCGCCGGCGAGGGTTCGGGCACTGAAGCTTTCTTT.

This clone turned up a few times. This sequence joins TRBV2 and TRBJ2-5; possible D gene TRBD1, 6 bases. The CDR3 is 12 residues long. Germline V gene lookup returns CDR1 SNHLY and CDR2 FYNNEI. V was cut by 9 bases and J by 0 bases, with 8 bases left in between. CDR3 sequence reads: CASRDNQETQYF. CDR3 nucleotide sequence: TGTGCCAGTAGGGACAACCAAGAGACCCAGTACTTC.

The gene calls are TRBV18 and TRBJ1-2; possible D gene TRBD1, 5 bases. The CDR3 runs 14 residues. V lost 5 bases, J lost 2 bases, and 12 bases lay in between. Germline V gives CDR1 KGHSH, CDR2 LQKENI. The chain's CDR3 is CASSSGSGNYGYTF. CDR3 DNA: TGTGCCAGCTCATCAGGGTCAGGGAACTATGGCTACACCTTC.

The gene calls are TRBV10-3 and TRBJ2-3; 7 positions agree with TRBD1. This CDR3 contains 13 residues. V shed 8 bases, J shed 5 bases, and the junction held 7 bases outside the gene matches. Germline V gene sequence: CDR1 ENHRY, CDR2 SYGVKD. The CDR3 DNA sequence: TGTGCCATCGAACCAGGGGGAGAAGATACGCAGTATTTT. This gives the protein CAIEPGGEDTQYF.

The chain has TRBV5-1 and TRBJ2-7, with 11 positions matching TRBD2. V dropped 0 bases and J dropped 6; count of bases not matched to a gene: 8. CDR3 size: 16 residues. Germline loops: CDR1 SGHRS, CDR2 YFSETQ. CDR3 amino acids: CASSLATSGTFSEQYF. CDR3 coding DNA: TGCGCCAGCAGCTTGGCGACTAGCGGGACGTTCAGCGAGCAGTACTTC.

The chain has TRBV28 and TRBJ1-2; D remains ambiguous. V was cut by 6 bases and J by 6 bases, with 11 bases left in between. The germline CDR1 and CDR2 sequences are MDHEN and SYDVKM. This CDR3 comprises 12 residues. The CDR3 sequence is CASRGPTDGYTF. In nucleotides, the CDR3 is TGTGCCAGCAGGGGCCCGACGGATGGCTACACCTTC.

This chain joins TRBV6-1 and TRBJ1-2; D possibly corresponds to TRBD1 (5 bases). Trimming cost V 5 bases and J 5 bases, with 9 bases left between them. The CDR3 spans 12 residues. The germline gives CDR1 MNHNS, CDR2 SASEGT. The CDR3 DNA follows: TGTGCCAGCAGTCCAGGGTTGTATGGCTACACCTTC. Translated, it gives CASSPGLYGYTF.

The chain has TRBV10-1 and TRBJ2-5; a possible D gene is TRBD2 (6 bases). There are 13 residues in the CDR3. Trimming stripped 3 bases from V and 5 bases from J, with 10 bases between. Germline V gene sequence: CDR1 WNHNN, CDR2 SYGVQD (reference sequence). CDR3 residues: CASSDPSVETQYF. The CDR3, as DNA: TGCGCCAGCAGTGACCCTAGCGTGGAGACCCAGTACTTC.

This clone has only one observation. The chain uses TRBV10-1 and TRBJ2-2; TRBD2 agrees at 8 bases. Germline V gene data show CDR1 as WNHNN and CDR2 as SYGVQD (reference sequence). The J segment lost 5 bases and the V segment lost 6 bases, leaving 8 bases of the junction unmatched. The CDR3 totals 15 residues. The CDR3 protein is CASRGGAGVTGELFF. CDR3 nucleotides: TGCGCCAGCAGGGGGGGAGCGGGAGTTACCGGGGAGCTGTTTTTT.

This clone showed up just a few times. The genes are TRBV6-1 and TRBJ1-1; D not certain. The CDR3 covers 11 residues. Germline V gene lookup returns CDR1 MNHNS and CDR2 SASEGT. V was pared by 6 bases and J by 7 bases, with 9 bases between. CDR3 nucleotides: TGTGCCAGCAGCCGACTGGTTGAAGCTTTCTTT. As protein: CASSRLVEAFF.

This clone was counted a single time. The chain is built from TRBV6-5 and TRBJ2-3, with D perhaps matching TRBD2 (5 bases). CDR1 is MNHEY and CDR2 is SVGAGI in the germline V gene. V was pared by 7 bases and J by 1 base, with 15 bases between. The CDR3 covers 15 residues. CDR3 in amino acids: CASNHQRLGTDTQYF. CDR3 nucleotides: TGTGCCAGCAACCATCAGCGGCTTGGCACAGATACGCAGTATTTT.

This chain uses TRBV10-3 with TRBJ1-2; D is ambiguous. V lost 3 bases to trimming and J lost 5 bases, with 7 bases between them. There are 12 residues in the CDR3. CDR1 is ENHRY, CDR2 SYGVKD, per germline. CDR3 DNA sequence: TGTGCCATCAGTGACGAGTATTATGGCTACACCTTC. The encoded protein is CAISDEYYGYTF.

The genes are TRBV19 and TRBJ2-5, with D unclear. The V end lost 4 bases, the J end lost 3 bases, and 6 bases lay between the germline ends. Looked up from germline, CDR1 is LNHDA and CDR2 is SQIVND (reference sequence). This CDR3 contains 12 residues. CDR3 in amino acids: CASSNSKETQYF. The DNA for the CDR3 is TGTGCCAGTAGTAACAGCAAAGAGACCCAGTACTTC.

This clone has only one observation. This chain uses TRBV11-2 with TRBJ2-7, with D possibly being TRBD2 (6 bases). Germline assignment: CDR1 SGHAT and CDR2 FQNNGV. Trimming took off 5 bases at V and 5 bases at J, with 19 bases between the two ends. CDR3 length equals 15 residues. In DNA form, the CDR3 reads TGTGCCAGCAGCCCATATCTGACTAGTGGCGACGAGCAGTACTTC. Amino acid sequence: CASSPYLTSGDEQYF.

The chain uses TRBV6-1 and TRBJ2-1; TRBD1 matches at 8 bases. The CDR3 totals 16 residues. Germline V gene lookup returns CDR1 MNHNS and CDR2 SASEGT. The V segment lost 1 base and the J segment 0 bases; nucleotides outside the gene matches: 2. The CDR3 reads CASSEDRGASYNEQFF. Here the CDR3 DNA reads TGTGCCAGCAGTGAAGACAGGGGGGCCTCCTACAATGAGCAGTTCTTC.

The chain combines TRBV6-5 with TRBJ1-2, with D hard to call. The V gene lost 10 bases and the J gene lost 2 bases, with 14 bases spanning the gap. Germline CDR1 and CDR2: MNHEY and SVGAGI. This CDR3 has 13 residues. The CDR3 here is CATRREVNYGYTF. In DNA form, the CDR3 reads TGTGCCACCCGGCGGGAAGTGAACTATGGCTACACCTTC.

This clone was recorded once. The chain is built from TRBV27 and TRBJ2-1; 10 positions match TRBD2. The CDR3 loop spans 14 amino acids. V lost 8 bases and J lost 0; bases outside the gene matches: 1. Looked up from germline, CDR1 is MNHEY and CDR2 is SMNVEV (reference sequence). DNA of the CDR3: TGTGCCAGCTCTAGCGGGAGCTCCTACAATGAGCAGTTCTTC. Protein product: CASSSGSSYNEQFF.

The DNA of the CDR3 is TGTGCCAGCAGTTTATCCCAGGAAGCTTCACCCCTCCACTTT. Translating it yields CASSLSQEASPLHF. The V call is TRBV25-1, the J call TRBJ1-6; D is undetermined. The CDR3 covers 14 residues. The ends were cut back, 5 bases at V and 9 bases at J, with 14 bases in the middle. Germline CDR1 is MGHDK and CDR2 is SYGVNS. Full variable domain (outside the CDR3, taken from reference TRBV25-1 and TRBJ1-6): EADIYQTPRYLVIGTGKKITLECSQTMGHDKMYWYQQDPGMELHLIHYSYGVNSTEKGDLSSESTVSRIRTEHFPLTLESARPSHTSQYLCASSLSQEASPLHFGNGTRLTVT.